This T cell receptor beta chain was found in a study of blood T cell repertoires in COVID-19. Study at large: Samples came from the United States, Italy and Spain, spanning acute and convalescent COVID-19. PBMCs, B-cell-depleted T cells, or T cells were the source of the cDNA or gDNA that made up the material.

Patients from Seattle were sampled longitudinally, starting during active infection. Per the original data handling: Amplifying reference gene primers gave estimates of nucleated cell counts. Assay used: immunoSEQ multiplex PCR; TCRdb lists only in-frame clones, some missing. D and trimming come from the DNA, and the V and J calls and clone size come from that table. The table shows hundreds of thousands of clones, with roughly nine tenths occurring only once. V lost 4 bases, J lost 6 bases, and 7 bases lay in between. The CDR3 runs 11 residues. Germline CDR1 is MNHEY and CDR2 is SVGAGI. This chain uses TRBV6-5 with TRBJ2-7; no definite D call. This TCR came from a woman between 45 and 60 years old with COVID-19, enrolled during active disease. Sequenced sample: peripheral blood. The CDR3 DNA is TGTGCCAGCAGTTCATCAGGCGAGCAGTACTTC. This codes for CASSSSGEQYF.